A selection of T cell receptor beta chains follows, all from one sample in a study of blood T cells in healthy people across ages. TCRdb reprocessed the 5' RACE reads via MiXCR and lists one record per CDR3 protein. The sample lists fewer than 2 million distinct CDR3 sequences; around 40% were seen once. Sequenced: blood. The receptors derive from a human donor in good health. The CDR3 runs from the conserved cysteine through the conserved F or W. Each record gives: D gene, clone size, V gene, J gene, CDR3 length, CDR3 DNA, CDR3 protein. A D gene is named only where the DNA matches it firmly. Where a row states a size, it is once, few, many or the class of an expanded clone; other rows omit it.

>NA|NA|TRBV5-1|TRBJ2-3|14
TGCGCCAGCAGCTTGGCCACAGGTTCAGATACGCAGTATTTT
CASSLATGSDTQYF
>TRBD1|few|TRBV5-1|TRBJ2-3|18
TGCGCCAGCAGCTCACCGGGACAGGGGGGTTTAGAAGCAGATACGCAGTATTTT
CASSSPGQGGLEADTQYF
>NA|NA|TRBV7-2|TRBJ1-2|13
TGTGCCAGCAGCTACGGACAGATGTATGGCTACACCTTC
CASSYGQMYGYTF
>NA|few|TRBV24-1|TRBJ2-3|16
TGTGCCACCAGTGATTCGGCTAGGCGGGGTACAGATACGCAGTATTTT
CATSDSARRGTDTQYF
>NA|NA|TRBV12-2|TRBJ2-7|16
TGTGCAAGTCGCCCCGGTCCCGGGACAGGGCCCCGCGAGCAGTACTTC
CASRPGPGTGPREQYF
>NA|few|TRBV20-1|TRBJ2-5|15
TGCAGTGCTAGAGCTTACGGACTATTGGAGGAGACCCAGTACTTC
CSARAYGLLEETQYF
>NA|NA|TRBV12-3/TRBV12-4|TRBJ1-5|11
TGTGCCAGCAGTTACAGCGAAACGCAGCATTTT
CASSYSETQHF
>TRBD1|few|TRBV6-1|TRBJ1-2|17
TGTGCCAGCAGTGCGGACAGGGGGGTCTCCTATAACTATGGCTACACCTTC
CASSADRGVSYNYGYTF
>TRBD2|NA|TRBV7-2|TRBJ2-4|18
TGTGCCAGCAGCTTAGCCCCTGGGAGGGTGATGGCCAAAAACATTCAGTACTTC
CASSLAPGRVMAKNIQYF
>TRBD2|few|TRBV28|TRBJ2-5|14
TGTGCCAGTCAAATGGGAGGGGTACCAGAGACCCAGTACTTC
CASQMGGVPETQYF
>NA|few|TRBV6-6|TRBJ2-7|13
TGTGCCAGCGCCGATGGGCCAACCTACGAGCAGTACTTC
CASADGPTYEQYF
>TRBD1|few|TRBV6-2/TRBV6-3|TRBJ2-3|15
TGTGCCAGCAGTTCGGGACAGGGATTGCAAGATACGCAGTATTTT
CASSSGQGLQDTQYF
>TRBD2|NA|TRBV6-1|TRBJ2-7|15
TGTGCCAGCAGCCTGAGCGGGGGGGGAACTATCGAGCAGTACTTC
CASSLSGGGTIEQYF
>NA|few|TRBV20-1|TRBJ2-1|15
TGCAGTGCTGAGTCAGGGACAAGCTCCTACAATGAGCAGTTCTTC
CSAESGTSSYNEQFF
>NA|NA|TRBV6-2/TRBV6-3|TRBJ1-1|13
TGTGCCAGCCTGAGGCAGCTGAACACTGAAGCTTTCTTT
CASLRQLNTEAFF
>NA|few|TRBV5-5|TRBJ1-2|21
TGTGCCAGCAGGGAAAAACGCAGCAGCTTGAGGCGCCCGCGGCAGTACGGTGGCTACACCTTC
CASREKRSSLRRPRQYGGYTF
>NA|NA|TRBV14|TRBJ2-1|13
TGTGCCAGCAGCCAATCGGGGCACAATGAGCAGTTCTTC
CASSQSGHNEQFF
>NA|NA|TRBV6-1|TRBJ1-4|13
TGTGCCAGCAGTGGACAGCGGGGCTTTGAACTGTTTTTT
CASSGQRGFELFF
>TRBD1|NA|TRBV3-1|TRBJ2-4|12
TGTGCCAGCAGCCAAGGGACAGGCATTCAGTACTTC
CASSQGTGIQYF
>NA|many|TRBV4-2|TRBJ2-7|15
TGTGCCAGCAGCCAAGATATAGGGGGAGGGTACGAGCAGTACTTC
CASSQDIGGGYEQYF
>TRBD2|few|TRBV15|TRBJ2-1|13
TGTGCCACCAGCACGGGACTAGGATATGAGCAGTTCTTC
CATSTGLGYEQFF
>TRBD2|NA|TRBV5-5|TRBJ2-3|15
TGTGCCAGCAGCGGCCTGGGACTAGTTTTAGATACGCAGTATTTT
CASSGLGLVLDTQYF
>NA|NA|TRBV24-1|TRBJ1-2|14
TGTGCCACCAGTGCCCCGCTTGTCAACTATGGCTACACCTTC
CATSAPLVNYGYTF
>NA|few|TRBV10-3|TRBJ2-3|15
TGTGCCACCCACCCCGGGGGTATGGGTTTGGATACGCAGTATTTT
CATHPGGMGLDTQYF
>TRBD1|few|TRBV5-5|TRBJ1-5|14
TGTGCCAGCAGCTTGGACAGGGGGTTTCAGCCCCAGCATTTT
CASSLDRGFQPQHF
>NA|few|TRBV28|TRBJ2-7|15
TGTGCCAGCAGTTCCACAGTTGCGGTTTCCTACGAGCAGTACTTC
CASSSTVAVSYEQYF
>TRBD2|NA|TRBV11-2|TRBJ2-1|16
TGTGCCAGCAGCTATCTCAGCGGGGGGGCCGGCAATGAGCAGTTCTTC
CASSYLSGGAGNEQFF
>NA|NA|TRBV3-1|TRBJ1-2|15
TGTGCCAGCAGCCAAGACTCGGGCGCCGGGTATGGCTACACCTTC
CASSQDSGAGYGYTF
>TRBD2|few|TRBV5-1|TRBJ2-7|17
TGCGCCAGCAGCTTGATTGCCAGCGGGGGTGGATTCTACGAGCAGTACTTC
CASSLIASGGGFYEQYF
>NA|few|TRBV20-1|TRBJ2-1|16
TGCAGTGCTAGAGATCAAGCGGCCGGGGGTTACAATGAGCAGTTCTTC
CSARDQAAGGYNEQFF
>TRBD1|few|TRBV5-1|TRBJ1-5|16
TGCGCCAGCAGCCCGGGACAGGGCCTACTGGAGCAGCCCCAGCATTTT
CASSPGQGLLEQPQHF
>TRBD1|NA|TRBV5-1|TRBJ2-7|15
TGCGCCAGCGGAGGACAGGGGGCGAGCTCCTACGAGCAGTACTTC
CASGGQGASSYEQYF
>NA|few|TRBV4-2|TRBJ2-3|15
TGTGCCAGCAGCCAAGATACCCAGCGCACAGATACGCAGTATTTT
CASSQDTQRTDTQYF
>NA|few|TRBV4-3|TRBJ2-1|14
TGCGCCAGCAGCCAAGATTACACTATTGTCTCGCAGTTCTTC
CASSQDYTIVSQFF
>NA|NA|TRBV3-1|TRBJ2-1|16
TGTGCCAGCAGCCAAGATCTGACTAGAACCCAGGATGGGCAGTTCTTC
CASSQDLTRTQDGQFF
>NA|NA|TRBV4-3|TRBJ2-7|16
TGCGCCAGCAGCCAAGATCTGGGTATTGTGTCGTACGAGCAGTACTTC
CASSQDLGIVSYEQYF
>TRBD2|NA|TRBV20-1|TRBJ2-5|16
TGCAGTGCGGGGGGGACTAGCCCTACCCGGGGAGAGACCCAGTACTTC
CSAGGTSPTRGETQYF
>NA|NA|TRBV29-1|TRBJ1-2|14
TGCAACGTTGGGACGGCCGGGGGAAGCTATGGCTACACCTTC
CNVGTAGGSYGYTF
>NA|many|TRBV12-3/TRBV12-4|TRBJ2-5|11
TGTGCCAGCAGCCAATCGGGGACCCAGTACTTC
CASSQSGTQYF
>NA|few|TRBV27|TRBJ2-1|15
TGTGCCAGCAGTTTTTGGGGGGACCCCTACAATGAGCAGTTCTTC
CASSFWGDPYNEQFF